These 7 T cell receptor beta chains originate from one sample sequenced in a study of T cell clonality in common variable immunodeficiency (dated by TCRdb to 2015 to 2017). The library relied on the immunoSEQ multiplex PCR assay. This immuneACCESS table, as held by TCRdb, lists in-frame sequences with V and J called but not all clones. Of the missing ones, under half trace to an unresolved V gene in checked studies; the others have no known cause. For this sample, about 50,000 clones are listed, none of them singletons. Of the sample, approximately 2% is held by the ten largest clones. The sample taken for sequencing was peripheral blood mononuclear cells. These receptors originate from a person between 18 and 70 years old in good health.

In its sample, this clone was seen many times. The CDR3 extends 3 residues past the end of the read, so its final part is completed from the germline J gene. The gene calls are TRBV10-1 and TRBJ2-1; 8 bases agree with TRBD1. CDR3 length: 15 residues. CDR1 and CDR2 (germline): WNHNN, SYGVQD (reference sequence). The V and J ends lost 0 bases and 7 bases, in that order; junction bases with no gene match: 5. CDR3 bases read: TGCGCCAGCAGTGAGTCCCGGACAGGGCGGAATGAG. This sequence encodes CASSESRTGRNE. The whole CDR3 protein reads CASSESRTGRNEQFF.

This clone was observed a handful of times. The read terminates 3 residues before the CDR3 end, so the remaining end is supplied by the germline J gene. The chain links TRBV2 to TRBJ2-7, with 9 bases matching TRBD1. V gave up 2 bases and J gave up 0 bases; unmatched junction bases: 5. Per the germline V gene, CDR1 is SNHLY and CDR2 is FYNNEI. This CDR3 region has 16 residues. The CDR3 region is CASSERVTGGSYEQYF. CDR3 bases read: TGTGCCAGCAGTGAACGGGTGACAGGGGGCTCCTACGAG.

This clone was detected many times. The read is 3 residues too short to cover the CDR3 end, so that end is filled in from the germline J gene. The rearrangement uses TRBV13 and TRBJ2-1, with 9 bases matching TRBD1. Germline CDR1 and CDR2: PRHDT and FYEKMQ (reference sequence). Trimming cost V 8 bases and J 5 bases; bases outside gene matches: 19. This CDR3 region has 18 residues. The CDR3 bases that were read are TGTGCCAGCTGCCGAACAGGGGGCTTCAACCTAGTCAACAATGAG. Encoded protein: CASCRTGGFNLVNNE. The full CDR3 is CASCRTGGFNLVNNEQFF.

This clone was seen repeatedly, ten times or more. Read sequence stops 3 residues before the CDR3 end, and the germline J gene provides the missing end. V is TRBV19 and J is TRBJ2-1; D may be TRBD1 (5 bases). There are 15 residues in the CDR3. Germline V gene lookup returns CDR1 LNHDA and CDR2 SQIVND (reference sequence). Trimming cost V 6 bases and J 1 base, with 13 bases left between them. The DNA read from the CDR3 is TGTGCCAGTAGATCAGGGCGCGGTTCCTACAATGAG. It yields the protein CASRSGRGSYNE. Given in full, the CDR3 is CASRSGRGSYNEQFF. Full variable domain (remainder filled in from reference TRBV19 and TRBJ2-1): DGGITQSPKYLFRKEGQNVTLSCEQNLNHDAMYWYRQDPGQGLRLIYYSQIVNDFQKGDIAEGYSVSREKKESFPLTVTSAQKNPTAFYLCASRSGRGSYNEQFFGPGTRLTVL.

This clone came up many times. The CDR3 sequence: CASSSQGSGANVLTF. The sequenced CDR3 bases are TGTGCCAGTAGTTCCCAGGGATCTGGGGCCAACGTC. The chain combines TRBV19 with TRBJ2-6, with D possibly TRBD1 on 5 matching bases. Sequencing ends 3 residues short of the CDR3 end; the germline J gene provides the rest. The V gene lost 5 bases and the J gene lost 1 base, with 9 bases spanning the gap. Germline V CDR1 and CDR2: LNHDA, SQIVND (reference sequence). This CDR3 comprises 15 residues.

This clone was counted many times. The part of the CDR3 DNA that was read is TGTGCCAGCAGCTTTACGGGTCTCACTAATGAAAAA. Encoded protein: CASSFTGLTNEK. The full CDR3 is CASSFTGLTNEKLFF. This chain joins TRBV7-9 and TRBJ1-4; no clear D gene. The missing CDR3 end, 3 residues past where the read stops, is filled in from the germline J gene. Trimming stripped 3 bases from V and 2 bases from J, with 10 bases between. Germline V gene data show CDR1 as SEHNR and CDR2 as FQNEAQ (reference sequence). The CDR3 loop spans 15 amino acids.

This clone was recorded at least ten times. From the germline J gene comes the end of the CDR3, since the read stops 3 residues before it. The sample contains more than one DNA sequence encoding this CDR3. This sequence joins TRBV7-9 and TRBJ1-1, with 7 bases identical to TRBD1. With V trimmed by 5 bases and J by 5 bases, 11 bases remained unmatched. The germline CDR1 and CDR2 sequences are SEHNR and FQNEAQ (reference sequence). There are 15 residues in the CDR3. CDR3 in amino acids: CASSLAEGAGTEAFF. Partial CDR3 DNA: TGTGCCAGCAGCCTCGCGGAGGGGGCAGGGACTGAA.